Below, 24 T cell receptor beta chains from the same sample are listed, as sequenced in a study of blood T cell repertoires in COVID-19 (dated by TCRdb to 2020 to 2022). Preparation of the library involved the immunoSEQ multiplex PCR assay. Here the immuneACCESS table is served through TCRdb, limited to in-frame sequences with V and J called. Missing clones are a known gap in these copies; in checked studies unresolved V genes cover under half, and the rest lacks a known reason. This sample holds over 400,000 clones; roughly 90% were observed only once. The ten biggest clones cover approximately 1.4% of the sample. Source material: peripheral blood. These receptors were taken from a woman in her twenties or thirties with active or convalescent COVID-19.

The count of this clone is one. This chain uses TRBV6-2 or TRBV6-3 with TRBJ2-7, with unresolved D. Germline V gene data show CDR1 as MNHEY and CDR2 as SVGEGT. V shed 2 bases and J shed 12 bases, with 17 bases lying between them. This CDR3 has 13 residues. The CDR3 DNA reads as TGTGCCAGCAGTTACGAGGCGGTCGGAGTACGGTACTTC. Translating gives CASSYEAVGVRYF.

The V gene is TRBV3-1 (or the pseudogene TRBV3-2), the J gene TRBJ1-5; no firm D call. Trimming shortened V by 3 bases and J by 2 bases, and 8 bases separated the two germline ends. The CDR3 runs 14 residues. Germline CDR1 LGHDT, CDR2 YNNKEL (reference sequence). CDR3 coding DNA: TGTGCCAGCAGCCACCGGTCGGGCAATCAGCCCCAGCATTTT. Its translation: CASSHRSGNQPQHF.

This sequence joins TRBV6-1 and TRBJ2-5; D might be TRBD2 (6 bases). The germline V and J ends were trimmed by 2 bases and 4 bases, with 11 bases remaining between them. The CDR3 contains 14 residues. Germline V CDR1 and CDR2: MNHNS, SASEGT. The CDR3 DNA sequence: TGTGCCAGCAGTGAATGGCGGGGTAGAGAGACCCAGTACTTC. This encodes CASSEWRGRETQYF.

The J gene is TRBJ1-5, the V gene TRBV4-1, with D hard to call. The germline gives CDR1 MGHRA, CDR2 YSYEKL. The CDR3 has 13 amino acids. V was pared by 0 bases and J by 4 bases, with 4 bases between. The CDR3 nucleotides are TGCGCCAGCAGCCAAGATAAAAATCAGCCCCAGCATTTT. As protein: CASSQDKNQPQHF.

Comments on this clone: Additional DNA sequences in this sample encode the identical CDR3. V and J are TRBV19 and TRBJ1-1; D is unclear. Germline V lookup: CDR1 LNHDA, CDR2 SQIVND (reference sequence). The CDR3 has 14 residues. Trimming pared 1 base from V and 0 bases from J, leaving 6 bases between. The chain's CDR3 is CASSIGGLNTEAFF. Here the CDR3 DNA reads TGTGCCAGTAGTATAGGAGGCCTGAACACTGAAGCTTTCTTT.

The J gene is TRBJ1-2, the V gene TRBV7-9, with D possibly being TRBD1 (6 bases). Trimming cost V 5 bases and J 8 bases, with 18 bases left between them. Germline V gives CDR1 SEHNR, CDR2 FQNEAQ (reference sequence). The CDR3 contains 14 residues. The CDR3 DNA reads as TGTGCCAGCAGCCAGATTGTCGACAGGACCGGCTACACCTTC. Its translation is CASSQIVDRTGYTF.

J is TRBJ2-3 and V is TRBV5-1; unclear D gene. The CDR3 runs 12 residues. Germline V gene sequence: CDR1 SGHRS, CDR2 YFSETQ. Trimming shortened V by 4 bases and J by 2 bases, and 5 bases separated the two germline ends. In DNA form, the CDR3 reads TGCGCCAGCAGCGCGGCCACAGATACGCAGTATTTT. Translation: CASSAATDTQYF.

This clone was observed a handful of times. The chain has TRBV27 and TRBJ2-3; 10 positions agree with TRBD2. Germline trimming cut 7 bases from V and 6 bases from J; bases unmatched to any gene: 10. CDR1 is MNHEY and CDR2 is SMNVEV in the germline V gene (reference sequence). The CDR3 runs to 15 residues. The CDR3 nucleotides are TGTGCCAGCAACCGAGCGGGAGGGCCATTTGATACGCAGTATTTT. It encodes CASNRAGGPFDTQYF.

This chain connects TRBV6-5 to TRBJ1-1, with a weak D call TRBD1 (5 bases). CDR1 is MNHEY, CDR2 SVGAGI, per germline. This CDR3 region has 13 residues. Trimming removed 11 bases from V and 0 bases from J, with 13 bases in between. The CDR3 DNA reads as TGTGCCGCCCGGACAAGTATGAACACTGAAGCTTTCTTT. Translating it yields CAARTSMNTEAFF.

This CDR3 is CASSLVGTSGNEQYF. The CDR3 DNA reads as TGTGCCAGCAGCTTAGTAGGGACTAGCGGAAACGAGCAGTACTTC. The genes are TRBV7-8 and TRBJ2-7; 11 bases map to TRBD2. Germline CDR1 and CDR2: SGHVS and FQNEAQ. Unmatched junction bases numbered 4, after V lost 1 base and J lost 5 bases. The CDR3 extends over 15 amino acids.

J is TRBJ2-3 and V is TRBV19; 7 bases are a match to TRBD2. This CDR3 region has 15 residues. Germline V gene lookup returns CDR1 LNHDA and CDR2 SQIVND (reference sequence). With V trimmed by 5 bases and J by 5 bases, 10 bases remained unmatched. The CDR3 DNA follows: TGTGCCAGTAGTTCAGCGGGACTAATGGGAGATACGCAGTATTTT. Residues: CASSSAGLMGDTQYF.

The rearrangement joins TRBV29-1 to TRBJ1-3; tentatively, D is TRBD1 (6 bases). This CDR3 is built from 13 residues. Trimming removed 1 base at V and 2 bases at J, with 6 bases between. Germline V CDR1 and CDR2: SQVTM, ANQGSEA. The CDR3 is CSVEGTAGNTIYF. CDR3 in DNA: TGCAGCGTTGAAGGGACAGCTGGAAACACCATATATTTT.

This sequence joins TRBV19 and TRBJ1-1; D may be TRBD1 (5 bases). Germline V lookup: CDR1 LNHDA, CDR2 SQIVND (reference sequence). CDR3 length: 14 residues. The germline V and J ends were trimmed by 5 bases and 1 base, with 11 bases remaining between them. The CDR3 sequence is CASSAGGENTEAFF. CDR3 bases: TGTGCCAGTAGTGCCGGAGGGGAGAACACTGAAGCTTTCTTT.

The chain uses TRBV29-1 and TRBJ1-1, with TRBD1 identical over 7 bases. This CDR3 is built from 13 residues. V lost 6 bases to trimming and J lost 1 base; unmatched junction nucleotides: 5. Germline CDR1 reads SQVTM; CDR2 reads ANQGSEA. The CDR3 here is CSVAGQRNTEAFF. CDR3 sequence (DNA): TGCAGCGTGGCGGGACAGAGGAACACTGAAGCTTTCTTT.

The J gene is TRBJ1-2, the V gene TRBV14, with unresolved D. Germline V lookup: CDR1 SGHDN, CDR2 FVKESK. V was clipped by 4 bases and J by 8 bases, with 23 bases between them. This CDR3 has 16 amino acids. Written as DNA, the CDR3 is TGTGCCAGCAGCCCGCCGGGAACCATAGACGCGGGAGGCTACACCTTC. This sequence encodes CASSPPGTIDAGGYTF. The full variable domain, in which reference TRBV14 and TRBJ1-2 provide the parts outside the CDR3, is EAGVTQFPSHSVIEKGQTVTLRCDPISGHDNLYWYRRVMGKEIKFLLHFVKESKQDESGMPNNRFLAERTGGTYSTLKVQPAELEDSGVYFCASSPPGTIDAGGYTFGSGTRLTVV.

The chain uses TRBV27 and TRBJ1-2; D ambiguous. The CDR3 runs 13 residues. Deletions cut 3 bases from V and 6 bases from J, with 11 bases between. Germline V gene sequence: CDR1 MNHEY, CDR2 SMNVEV (reference sequence). This CDR3 is CASSLSEGDGYTF. The CDR3 DNA is TGTGCCAGCAGTTTGTCGGAGGGTGATGGCTACACCTTC.

The V gene is TRBV6-9, the J gene TRBJ1-2, with D hard to call. The CDR3 is 12 residues long. The germline gives CDR1 MNHGY, CDR2 SVAAGI. Trimming removed 3 bases from V and 2 bases from J, with 4 bases in between. The chain's CDR3 is CASSYLNYGYTF. The CDR3 DNA reads TGTGCCAGCAGTTACTTGAACTATGGCTACACCTTC.

The chain is built from TRBV19 and TRBJ2-5; a weak D match, TRBD1 (6 bases). Germline values: CDR1 LNHDA, CDR2 SQIVND (reference sequence). The CDR3 length is 15 residues. With 2 bases removed from V and 5 bases from J, the gap between germline ends came to 15 bases. The CDR3 reads CASSIPGDLGETQYF. CDR3 coding DNA: TGTGCCAGTAGTATACCAGGGGACCTGGGGGAGACCCAGTACTTC.

This clone was recorded a few times. This sequence joins TRBV3-1 (or the pseudogene TRBV3-2) and TRBJ2-1; 11 positions agree with TRBD2. The trim removed 4 bases at V and 9 bases at J, leaving 14 bases unmatched. This CDR3 region has 17 residues. Germline values: CDR1 LGHDT, CDR2 YNNKEL (reference sequence). CDR3 loop: CASSPFFIAGGSGEQFF. The CDR3 bases are TGTGCCAGCAGCCCCTTCTTTATAGCGGGAGGGTCGGGTGAGCAGTTCTTC.

The J gene is TRBJ1-5, the V gene TRBV6-1; D not certain. The V gene lost 2 bases and the J gene lost 2 bases, with 7 bases spanning the gap. The CDR3 is 14 residues long. The germline V gene encodes CDR1 MNHNS and CDR2 SASEGT. The CDR3, as DNA: TGTGCCAGCAGTGAAATTGGAGGCAATCAGCCCCAGCATTTT. Translated: CASSEIGGNQPQHF.

The CDR3 reads CASHKDRVNTEAFF. CDR3 nucleotides: TGTGCCAGCCATAAGGACAGGGTGAACACTGAAGCTTTCTTT. The chain employs TRBV6-5 and TRBJ1-1; 8 positions agree with TRBD1. Germline-derived CDR1 and CDR2 are MNHEY and SVGAGI. V was pared by 8 bases and J by 0 bases, with 5 bases of the junction left unmatched. The CDR3 runs 14 residues.

The chain couples TRBV3-1 (or the pseudogene TRBV3-2) to TRBJ2-1, with TRBD1 matching 10 bases. The CDR3 has 15 amino acids. Germline assignment: CDR1 LGHDT and CDR2 YNNKEL (reference sequence). The junction had 9 bases not matched to a gene; V was cut back by 4 bases and J by 9 bases. CDR3 protein: CASSPQRQGAVEQFF. DNA for the CDR3: TGTGCCAGCAGCCCTCAAAGACAGGGGGCGGTTGAGCAGTTCTTC.

The chain joins TRBV6-5 to TRBJ2-1, with TRBD2 matching over 7 bases. CDR1 MNHEY and CDR2 SVGAGI come from the germline V gene. The CDR3 extends over 13 amino acids. Losses at the gene ends were 6 bases for V and 8 bases for J; bases not matched to a gene: 7. CDR3 coding DNA: TGTGCCAGCAGACGACTAGCCACCGATGAGCAGTTCTTC. Its protein is CASRRLATDEQFF.

V and J are TRBV6-5 and TRBJ1-1; tentative D call: TRBD1 (5 bases). The germline V gene has CDR1 MNHEY and CDR2 SVGAGI. V was pared by 6 bases and J by 5 bases, with 16 bases between. The length of the CDR3 is 14 residues. CDR3 region: CASRFREMETEAFF. CDR3 DNA sequence: TGTGCCAGCAGATTCAGGGAAATGGAGACTGAAGCTTTCTTT.